This T cell receptor (beta chain) was sequenced during a study of Ad26.COV2.S vaccination and SARS-CoV-2 variants. Whole-study results and caveats: Those who received vaccine or placebo ended up with similar non-spike TCR breadth. The analyses of TCR breadth and depth may have understated the size of total T cell responses.

Repertoires were generated with immunoSEQ multiplex PCR, while TCRdb's copy carries only in-frame clones and drops some. Of around 270,000 clones in the sample, 87% were seen once. Treatment specified: over 15 received Ad26.COV2.S at low or high dose, single or two shots; several received placebo; per-sample allocation not given. Collection of samples fell on day 63 after the first vaccine or placebo injection. This clone was picked up a small number of times. Its specificity is unknown. There are 13 residues in the CDR3. With 2 bases removed from V and 3 bases from J, the gap between germline ends came to 8 bases.

This specimen was peripheral blood, taken in a trial of Ad26.COV2.S vaccine versus placebo. This chain links TRBV12-3 or TRBV12-4 with TRBJ2-7, with D perhaps matching TRBD1 (5 bases). The source is a person aged 18 to 59 who received the Ad26.COV2.S COVID-19 vaccine or a placebo. CDR3 loop: CASSLQGDYEQYV. CDR3 DNA: TGTGCCAGCAGTTTACAGGGTGACTACGAGCAGTACGTC.